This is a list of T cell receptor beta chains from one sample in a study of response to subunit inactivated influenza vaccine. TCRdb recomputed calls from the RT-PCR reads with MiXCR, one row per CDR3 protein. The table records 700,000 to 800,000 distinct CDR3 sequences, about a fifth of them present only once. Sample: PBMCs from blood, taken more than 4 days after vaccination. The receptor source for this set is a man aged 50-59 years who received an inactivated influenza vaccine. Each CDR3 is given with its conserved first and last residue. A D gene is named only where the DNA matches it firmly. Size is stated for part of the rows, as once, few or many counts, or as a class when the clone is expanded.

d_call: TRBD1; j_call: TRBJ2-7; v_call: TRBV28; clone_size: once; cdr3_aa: CASRTAAGTGYHEQYF; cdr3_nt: TGTGCCAGCAGGACCGCAGCCGGGACAGGGTACCACGAGCAGTACTTC
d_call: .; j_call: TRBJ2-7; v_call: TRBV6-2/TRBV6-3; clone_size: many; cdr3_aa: CASSDSLPSYEQYF; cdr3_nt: TGTGCCAGCTCGGACAGTCTTCCCTCCTACGAGCAGTACTTC
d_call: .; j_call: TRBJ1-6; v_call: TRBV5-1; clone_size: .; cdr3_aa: CASSYGQRDSPLHF; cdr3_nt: TGCGCCAGCAGCTATGGGCAGAGGGATTCACCCCTCCACTTT
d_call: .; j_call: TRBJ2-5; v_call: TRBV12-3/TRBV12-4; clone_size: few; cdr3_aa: CASRWGPGETQYF; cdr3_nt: TGTGCCAGCAGGTGGGGGCCGGGAGAGACCCAGTACTTC
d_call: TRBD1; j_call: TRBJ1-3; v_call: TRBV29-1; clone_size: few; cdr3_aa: CSVEMTGTGNTIYF; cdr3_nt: TGCAGCGTTGAAATGACAGGGACAGGAAACACCATATATTTT
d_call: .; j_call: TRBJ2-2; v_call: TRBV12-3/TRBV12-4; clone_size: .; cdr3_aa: CASSLRSASTGELFF; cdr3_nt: TGTGCCAGCAGTTTAAGGTCGGCGAGCACCGGGGAGCTGTTTTTT
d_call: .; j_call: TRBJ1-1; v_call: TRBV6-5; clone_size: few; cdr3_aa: CASSTLDGMNTEAFF; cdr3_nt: TGTGCCAGCAGTACTTTAGACGGAATGAACACTGAAGCTTTCTTT
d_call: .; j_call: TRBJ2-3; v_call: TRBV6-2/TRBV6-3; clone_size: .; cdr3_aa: CASSYKARLTDTQYF; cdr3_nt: TGTGCCAGCAGTTATAAGGCTAGGCTCACAGATACGCAGTATTTT
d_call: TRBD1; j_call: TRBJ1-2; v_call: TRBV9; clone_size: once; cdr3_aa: CASTYGQGAFYGYTF; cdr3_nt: TGTGCCAGCACCTATGGACAGGGGGCTTTCTATGGCTACACCTTC
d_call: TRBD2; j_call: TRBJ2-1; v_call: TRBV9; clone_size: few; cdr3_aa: CASSVAGGPSYNEQFF; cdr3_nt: TGTGCCAGCAGCGTAGCGGGGGGGCCCTCCTACAATGAGCAGTTCTTC
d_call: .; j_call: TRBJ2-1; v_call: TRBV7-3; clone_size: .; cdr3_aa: CASSSTGTLSYNEQFF; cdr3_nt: TGTGCCAGCAGCTCTACCGGGACTTTGTCCTACAATGAGCAGTTCTTC
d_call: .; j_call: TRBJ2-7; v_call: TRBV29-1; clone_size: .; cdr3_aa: CSVEGADGSYEQYF; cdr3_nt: TGCAGCGTTGAAGGCGCAGATGGATCCTACGAGCAGTACTTC
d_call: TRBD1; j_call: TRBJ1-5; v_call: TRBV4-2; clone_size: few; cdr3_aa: CASSQEDRENQPQHF; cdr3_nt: TGTGCCAGCAGCCAAGAGGACAGGGAGAATCAGCCCCAGCATTTT
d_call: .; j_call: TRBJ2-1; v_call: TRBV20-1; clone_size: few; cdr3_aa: CSAAGLSPYNEQFF; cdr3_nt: TGCAGTGCTGCAGGACTTAGTCCCTACAATGAGCAGTTCTTC
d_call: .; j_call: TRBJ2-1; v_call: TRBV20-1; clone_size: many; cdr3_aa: CSTRRLLPGEQFF; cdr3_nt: TGCAGTACTCGTAGACTGCTTCCGGGTGAGCAGTTCTTC
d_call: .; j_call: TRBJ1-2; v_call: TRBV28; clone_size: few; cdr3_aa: CASSLSLRNYGYTF; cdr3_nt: TGTGCCAGCAGCCTTTCCCTCAGGAACTATGGCTACACCTTC
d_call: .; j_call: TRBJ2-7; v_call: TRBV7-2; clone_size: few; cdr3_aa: CASSQGTKAYEQYF; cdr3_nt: TGTGCCAGCAGCCAAGGGACGAAAGCCTACGAGCAGTACTTC
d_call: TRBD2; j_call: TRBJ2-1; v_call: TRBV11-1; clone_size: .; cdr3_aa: CASSPRLRFSGGNNEQFF; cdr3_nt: TGTGCCAGCAGCCCCCGACTGAGGTTTAGCGGGGGGAACAATGAGCAGTTCTTC